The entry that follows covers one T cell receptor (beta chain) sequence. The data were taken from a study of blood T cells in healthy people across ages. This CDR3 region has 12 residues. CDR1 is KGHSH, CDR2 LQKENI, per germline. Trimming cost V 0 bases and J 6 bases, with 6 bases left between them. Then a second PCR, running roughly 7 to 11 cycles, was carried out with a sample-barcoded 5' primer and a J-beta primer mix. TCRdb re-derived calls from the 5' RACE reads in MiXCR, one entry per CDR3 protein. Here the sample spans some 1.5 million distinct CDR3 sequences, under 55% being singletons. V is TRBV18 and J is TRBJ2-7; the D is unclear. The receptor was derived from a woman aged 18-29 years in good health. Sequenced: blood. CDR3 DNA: TGTGCCAGCTCACCACCGAATCGCGAGCAGTACTTC. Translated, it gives CASSPPNREQYF.